This T cell receptor beta chain was identified in a study of shared clonotypes between healthy human individuals. For the study at large: There were three CD4 naive, three CD4 memory, two CD8 naive and one CD8 memory plates per donor.

For this clone: Its antigen remains unidentified.

Profiled with immunoSEQ multiplex PCR; TCRdb holds only in-frame clones, not every one. Seen here are more than 900,000 clones, around three quarters observed once, and the top ten hold 0.5% to 0.65%. Trimming stripped 6 bases from V and 0 bases from J, with 9 bases between. The CDR3 sequence is 15 residues long. Germline CDR1 reads MNHNY; CDR2 reads SVGAGI (reference sequence). Study-level results: Memory subsets generally showed smaller estimated richness than naive subsets did.

The source material was memory CD4+ T cells from PBMCs. Specified subset: CD45RA-negative fraction. This receptor was obtained from a man aged 18 to 30 in good health. Some clones in this sample may be carry-over from other donors' samples. V usage is TRBV6-6 and J usage is TRBJ1-6; weak D call: TRBD1 (6 bases). The CDR3 nucleotides are TGTGCCAGCAGGGACAGTAGCTCCTATAATTCACCCCTCCACTTT. This encodes CASRDSSSYNSPLHF.